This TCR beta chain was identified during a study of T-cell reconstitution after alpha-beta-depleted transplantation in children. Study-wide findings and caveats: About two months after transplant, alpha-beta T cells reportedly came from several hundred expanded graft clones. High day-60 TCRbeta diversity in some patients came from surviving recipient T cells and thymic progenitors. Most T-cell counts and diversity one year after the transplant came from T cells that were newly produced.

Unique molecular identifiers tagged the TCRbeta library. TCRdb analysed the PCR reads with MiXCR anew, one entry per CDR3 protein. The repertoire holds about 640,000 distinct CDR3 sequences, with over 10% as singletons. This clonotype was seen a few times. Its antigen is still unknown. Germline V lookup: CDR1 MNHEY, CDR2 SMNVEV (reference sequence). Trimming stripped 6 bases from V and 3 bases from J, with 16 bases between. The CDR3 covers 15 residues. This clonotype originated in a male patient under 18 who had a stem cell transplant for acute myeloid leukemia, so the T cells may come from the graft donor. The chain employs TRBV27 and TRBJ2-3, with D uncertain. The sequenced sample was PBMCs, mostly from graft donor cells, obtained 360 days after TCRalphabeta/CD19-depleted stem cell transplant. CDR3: CASSHLGLGTDTQYF. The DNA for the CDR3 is TGTGCCAGCAGCCATTTAGGGTTGGGTACAGATACGCAGTATTTT.